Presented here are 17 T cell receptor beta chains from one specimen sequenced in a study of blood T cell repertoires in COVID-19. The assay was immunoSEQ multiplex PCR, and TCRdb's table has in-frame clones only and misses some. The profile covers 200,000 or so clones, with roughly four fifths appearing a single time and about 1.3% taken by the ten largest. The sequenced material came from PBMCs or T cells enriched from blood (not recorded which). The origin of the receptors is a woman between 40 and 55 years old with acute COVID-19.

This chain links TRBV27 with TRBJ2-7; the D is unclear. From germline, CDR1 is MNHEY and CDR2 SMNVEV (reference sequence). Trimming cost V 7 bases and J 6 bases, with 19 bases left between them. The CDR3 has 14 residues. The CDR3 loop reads CASTLDPLGGEQYF. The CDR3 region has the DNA TGTGCCAGCACCCTTGACCCCCTAGGTGGCGAGCAGTACTTC.

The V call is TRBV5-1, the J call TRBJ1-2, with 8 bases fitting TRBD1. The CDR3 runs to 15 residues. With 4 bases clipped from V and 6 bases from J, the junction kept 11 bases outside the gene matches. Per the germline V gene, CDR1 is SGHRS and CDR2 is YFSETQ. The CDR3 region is CASSPSGQGWNGYTF. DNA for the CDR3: TGCGCCAGCAGCCCCTCCGGACAGGGCTGGAATGGCTACACCTTC.

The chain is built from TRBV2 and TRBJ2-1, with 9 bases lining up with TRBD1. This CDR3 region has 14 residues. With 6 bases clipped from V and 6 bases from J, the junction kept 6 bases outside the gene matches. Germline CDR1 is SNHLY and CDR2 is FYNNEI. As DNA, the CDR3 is TGTGCCAGCAGGGTGGGACAGGGAGGCAATGAGCAGTTCTTC. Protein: CASRVGQGGNEQFF.

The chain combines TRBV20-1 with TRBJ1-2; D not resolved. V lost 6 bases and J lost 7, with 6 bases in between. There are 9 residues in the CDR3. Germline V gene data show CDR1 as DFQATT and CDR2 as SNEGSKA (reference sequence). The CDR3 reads CSALAGYTF. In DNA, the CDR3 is TGCAGTGCCCTAGCTGGCTACACCTTC.

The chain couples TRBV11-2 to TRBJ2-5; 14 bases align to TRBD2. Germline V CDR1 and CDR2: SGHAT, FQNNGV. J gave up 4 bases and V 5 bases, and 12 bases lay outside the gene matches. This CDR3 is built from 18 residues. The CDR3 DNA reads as TGTGCCAGCAGCCGTACCGGGACTAGCGGGAGAGGGGCAGAGACCCAGTACTTC. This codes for CASSRTGTSGRGAETQYF.

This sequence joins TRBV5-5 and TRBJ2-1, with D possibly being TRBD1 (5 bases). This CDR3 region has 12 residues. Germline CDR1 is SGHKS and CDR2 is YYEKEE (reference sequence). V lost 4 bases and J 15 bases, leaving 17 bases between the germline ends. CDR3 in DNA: TGTGCCAGCAGCCAGACAGTAGATAAGCCGTTCTTC. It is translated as CASSQTVDKPFF.

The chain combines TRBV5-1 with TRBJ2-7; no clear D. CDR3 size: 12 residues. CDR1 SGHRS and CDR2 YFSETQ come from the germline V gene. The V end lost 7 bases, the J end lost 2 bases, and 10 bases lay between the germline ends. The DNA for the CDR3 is TGCGCCAGCCAATCCAGGACCTACGAGCAGTACTTC. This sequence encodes CASQSRTYEQYF. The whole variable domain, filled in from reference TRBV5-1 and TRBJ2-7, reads KAGVTQTPRYLIKTRGQQVTLSCSPISGHRSVSWYQQTPGQGLQFLFEYFSETQRNKGNFPGRFSGRQFSNSRSEMNVSTLELGDSALYLCASQSRTYEQYFGPGTRLTVT.

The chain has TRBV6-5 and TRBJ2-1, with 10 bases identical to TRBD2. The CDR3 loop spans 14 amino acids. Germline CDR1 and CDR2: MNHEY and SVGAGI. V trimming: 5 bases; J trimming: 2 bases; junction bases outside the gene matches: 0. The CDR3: CASSSGGAYNEQFF. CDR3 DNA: TGTGCCAGCAGTAGCGGGGGGGCCTACAATGAGCAGTTCTTC.

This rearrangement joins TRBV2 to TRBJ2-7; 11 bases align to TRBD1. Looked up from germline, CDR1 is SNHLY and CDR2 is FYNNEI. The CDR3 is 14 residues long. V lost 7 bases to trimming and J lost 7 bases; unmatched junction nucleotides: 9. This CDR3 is CASTTGQGAGEQYF. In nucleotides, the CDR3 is TGTGCCAGCACCACCGGACAGGGGGCTGGAGAGCAGTACTTC.

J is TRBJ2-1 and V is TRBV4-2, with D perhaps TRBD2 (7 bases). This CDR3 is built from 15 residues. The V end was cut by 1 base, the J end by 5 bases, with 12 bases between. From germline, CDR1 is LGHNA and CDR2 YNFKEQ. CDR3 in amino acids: CASSQGGGPDNEQFF. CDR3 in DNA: TGTGCCAGCAGCCAAGGGGGGGGGCCCGACAATGAGCAGTTCTTC.

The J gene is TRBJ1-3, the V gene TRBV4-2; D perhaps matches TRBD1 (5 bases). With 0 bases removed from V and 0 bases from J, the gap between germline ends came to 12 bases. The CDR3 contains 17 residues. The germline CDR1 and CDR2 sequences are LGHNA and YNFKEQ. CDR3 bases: TGTGCCAGCAGCCAAGATGGACACTTAGGCTCTGGAAACACCATATATTTT. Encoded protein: CASSQDGHLGSGNTIYF.

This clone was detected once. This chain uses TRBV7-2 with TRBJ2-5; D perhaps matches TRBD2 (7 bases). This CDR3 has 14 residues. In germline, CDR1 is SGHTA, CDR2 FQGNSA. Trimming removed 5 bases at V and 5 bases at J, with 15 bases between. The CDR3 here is CASSPYGGAETQYF. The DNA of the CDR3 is TGTGCCAGCAGCCCGTATGGGGGGGCCGAGACCCAGTACTTC.

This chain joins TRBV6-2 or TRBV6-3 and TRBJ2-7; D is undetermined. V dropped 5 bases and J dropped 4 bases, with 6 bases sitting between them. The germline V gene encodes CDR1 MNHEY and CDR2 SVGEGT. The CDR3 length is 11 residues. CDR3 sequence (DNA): TGTGCCAGCAGTGACAAATACGAGCAGTACTTC. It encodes CASSDKYEQYF.

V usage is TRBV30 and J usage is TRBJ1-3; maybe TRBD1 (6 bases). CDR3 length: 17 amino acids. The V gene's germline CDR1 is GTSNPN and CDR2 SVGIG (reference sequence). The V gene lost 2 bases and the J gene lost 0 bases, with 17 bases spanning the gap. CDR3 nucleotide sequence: TGTGCCTGGAGTCGGTTACCAGGACAGAGCTCTGGAAACACCATATATTTT. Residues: CAWSRLPGQSSGNTIYF.

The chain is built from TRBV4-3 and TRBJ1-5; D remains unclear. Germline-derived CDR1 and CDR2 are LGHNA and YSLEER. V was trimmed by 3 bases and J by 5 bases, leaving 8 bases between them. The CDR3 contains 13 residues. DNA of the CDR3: TGCGCCAGCAGCCAGGCGGAACATCAGCCCCAGCATTTT. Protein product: CASSQAEHQPQHF.

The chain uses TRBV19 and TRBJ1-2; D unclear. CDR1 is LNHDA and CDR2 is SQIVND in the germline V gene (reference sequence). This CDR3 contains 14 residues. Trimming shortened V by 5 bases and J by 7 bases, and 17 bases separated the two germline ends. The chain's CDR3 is CASSAGGGSGGYTF. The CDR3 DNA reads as TGTGCCAGTAGTGCAGGAGGTGGGTCCGGTGGCTACACCTTC.

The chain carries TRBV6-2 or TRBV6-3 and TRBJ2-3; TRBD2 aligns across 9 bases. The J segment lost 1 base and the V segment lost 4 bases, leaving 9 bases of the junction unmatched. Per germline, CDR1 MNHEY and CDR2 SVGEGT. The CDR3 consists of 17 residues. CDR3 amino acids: CASSLIKRGVRTDTQYF. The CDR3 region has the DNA TGTGCCAGCAGTTTGATAAAGCGGGGGGTTCGCACAGATACGCAGTATTTT.